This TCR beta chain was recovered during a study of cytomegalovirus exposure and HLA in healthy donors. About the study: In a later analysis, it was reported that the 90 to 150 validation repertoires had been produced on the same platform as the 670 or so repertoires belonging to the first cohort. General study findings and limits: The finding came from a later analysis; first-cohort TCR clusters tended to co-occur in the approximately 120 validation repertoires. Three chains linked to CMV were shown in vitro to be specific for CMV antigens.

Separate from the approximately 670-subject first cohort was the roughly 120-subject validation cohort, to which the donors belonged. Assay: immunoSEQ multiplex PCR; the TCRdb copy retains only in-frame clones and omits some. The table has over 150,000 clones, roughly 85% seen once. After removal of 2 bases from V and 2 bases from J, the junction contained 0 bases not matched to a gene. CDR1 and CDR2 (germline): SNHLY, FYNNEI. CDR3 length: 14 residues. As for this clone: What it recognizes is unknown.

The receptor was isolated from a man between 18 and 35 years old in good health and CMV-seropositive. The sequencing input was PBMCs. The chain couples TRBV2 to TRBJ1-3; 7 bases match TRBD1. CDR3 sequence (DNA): TGTGCCAGCAGTGAAACAGGGGCTGGAAACACCATATATTTT. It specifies CASSETGAGNTIYF.